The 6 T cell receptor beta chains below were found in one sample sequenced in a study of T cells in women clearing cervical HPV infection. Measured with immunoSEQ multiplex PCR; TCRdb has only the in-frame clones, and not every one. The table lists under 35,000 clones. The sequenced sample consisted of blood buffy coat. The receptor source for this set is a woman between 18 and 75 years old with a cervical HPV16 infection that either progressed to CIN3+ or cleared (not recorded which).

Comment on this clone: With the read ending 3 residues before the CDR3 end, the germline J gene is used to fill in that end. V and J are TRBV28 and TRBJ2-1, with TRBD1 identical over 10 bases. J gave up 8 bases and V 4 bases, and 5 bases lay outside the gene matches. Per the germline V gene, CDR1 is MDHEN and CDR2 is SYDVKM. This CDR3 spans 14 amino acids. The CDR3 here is CASSWTGGSYEQFF. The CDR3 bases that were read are TGTGCCAGCAGTTGGACAGGGGGGTCTTATGAG.

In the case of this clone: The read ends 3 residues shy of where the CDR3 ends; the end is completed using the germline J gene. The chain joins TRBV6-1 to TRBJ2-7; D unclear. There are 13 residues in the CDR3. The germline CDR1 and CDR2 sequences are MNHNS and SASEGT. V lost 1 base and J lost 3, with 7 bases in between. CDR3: CASSEDGGYEQYF. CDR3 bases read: TGTGCCAGCAGTGAAGACGGTGGCTACGAG.

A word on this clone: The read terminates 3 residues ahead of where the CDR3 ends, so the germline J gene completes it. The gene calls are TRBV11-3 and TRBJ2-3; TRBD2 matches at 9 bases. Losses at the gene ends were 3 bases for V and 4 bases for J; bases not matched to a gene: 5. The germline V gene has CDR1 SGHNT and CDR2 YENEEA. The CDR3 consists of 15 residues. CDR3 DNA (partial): TGTGCCAGCAGCTTGGATAGCGGGGGAGCAGATACG. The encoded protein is CASSLDSGGADT. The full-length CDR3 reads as CASSLDSGGADTQYF.

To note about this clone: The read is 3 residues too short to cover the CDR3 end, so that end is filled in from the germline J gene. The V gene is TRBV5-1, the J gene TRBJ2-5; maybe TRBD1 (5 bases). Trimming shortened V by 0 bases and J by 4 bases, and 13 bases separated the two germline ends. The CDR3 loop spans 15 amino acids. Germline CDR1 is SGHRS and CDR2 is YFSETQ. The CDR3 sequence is CASSLDKGMGETQYF. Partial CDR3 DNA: TGCGCCAGCAGCTTGGACAAGGGGATGGGAGAGACC.

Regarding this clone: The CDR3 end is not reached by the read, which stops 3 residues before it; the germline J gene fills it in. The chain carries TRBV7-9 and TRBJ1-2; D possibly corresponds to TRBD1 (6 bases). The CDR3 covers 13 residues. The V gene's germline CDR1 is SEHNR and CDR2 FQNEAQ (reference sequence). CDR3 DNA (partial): TGTGCCAGCAGCTTAGACAGGGCAGGAGGC. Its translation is CASSLDRAGG. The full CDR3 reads CASSLDRAGGYTF. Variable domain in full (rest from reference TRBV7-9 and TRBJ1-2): DTGVSQNPRHKITKRGQNVTFRCDPISEHNRLYWYRQTLGQGPEFLTYFQNEAQLEKSRLLSDRFSAERPKGSFSTLEIQRTEQGDSAMYLCASSLDRAGGYTFGSGTRLTVV.

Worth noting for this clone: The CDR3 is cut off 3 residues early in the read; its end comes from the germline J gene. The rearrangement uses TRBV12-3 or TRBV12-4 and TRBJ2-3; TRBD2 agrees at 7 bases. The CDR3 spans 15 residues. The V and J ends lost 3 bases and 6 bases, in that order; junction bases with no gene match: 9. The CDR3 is CASSFWAGELDTQYF. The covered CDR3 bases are TGTGCCAGCAGTTTTTGGGCGGGGGAGTTGGATACG.